Below, 21 T cell receptor beta chains from the same sample are listed, as sequenced in a study of spatial heterogeneity in lung cancer. TCRdb re-called the 5' RACE reads through MiXCR, storing one row per CDR3 protein. The table records about 26,000 distinct CDR3 sequences, roughly 6% of them present only once. The time point denotes: blood at routine non-recurrence follow-up after resection. Unsorted whole RNA samples from tumor, nontumor lung or frozen PBMC were sequenced. The material was PBMCs, obtained at follow-up. All receptors come from a male donor with early-stage non-small cell lung cancer.

This clonotype was observed at least ten times. This chain connects TRBV6-2 or TRBV6-3 to TRBJ1-5; D gene uncertain. Per germline, CDR1 MNHEY and CDR2 SVGEGT. The CDR3 is 14 residues long. Trimming pared 6 bases from V and 6 bases from J, leaving 15 bases between. CDR3 sequence (DNA): TGTGCCAGCAGCCTCCTCGGGGTTCCTCAGCCCCAGCATTTT. Its translation is CASSLLGVPQPQHF.

This clonotype was observed at least ten times. The chain carries TRBV7-2 and TRBJ1-4; D remains ambiguous. V was cut by 3 bases and J by 8 bases, with 7 bases left in between. The CDR3 consists of 12 residues. The germline gives CDR1 SGHTA, CDR2 FQGNSA. The CDR3 sequence: CASSLGSEKLFF. The CDR3 region has the DNA TGTGCCAGCAGCTTGGGAAGCGAAAAACTGTTTTTT.

The J gene is TRBJ1-3, the V gene TRBV9; TRBD1 might be the D (5 bases). In germline, CDR1 is SGDLS, CDR2 YYNGEE. V was trimmed by 4 bases and J by 0 bases, leaving 11 bases between them. CDR3 size: 15 residues. CDR3 in amino acids: CASSRGTDSGNTIYF. DNA for the CDR3: TGTGCCAGCAGCAGAGGGACGGACTCTGGAAACACCATATATTTT.

This clonotype was picked up a small number of times. V usage is TRBV12-3 or TRBV12-4 and J usage is TRBJ1-1; TRBD1 agrees at 7 bases. The J segment lost 11 bases and the V segment lost 5 bases, leaving 8 bases of the junction unmatched. CDR3 length equals 12 residues. CDR3 residues: CASSPGQAGAFF. CDR3 DNA sequence: TGTGCCAGCAGTCCAGGACAGGCAGGTGCTTTCTTT.

This chain uses TRBV30 with TRBJ2-1; TRBD1 is a possible D gene (5 bases). The CDR3 is 12 amino acids. Per germline, CDR1 GTSNPN and CDR2 SVGIG (reference sequence). Trimming took 2 bases from V and 12 from J, leaving 14 bases between them. DNA for the CDR3: TGTGCCTGGAGTCCGCAGGGTAGAACGCAGTTCTTC. Its translation: CAWSPQGRTQFF.

In this sample, this clonotype turned up many times. The J gene is TRBJ2-3, the V gene TRBV6-5; D remains ambiguous. V was trimmed by 9 bases and J by 4 bases, leaving 20 bases between them. This CDR3 region has 15 residues. The germline CDR1 and CDR2 sequences are MNHEY and SVGAGI. The CDR3 sequence is CASRNGWRWADTQYF. In DNA form, the CDR3 reads TGTGCCAGTCGGAACGGCTGGCGGTGGGCAGATACGCAGTATTTT.

This clonotype was seen repeatedly, ten times or more. The rearrangement joins TRBV4-2 to TRBJ1-4; a possible D gene is TRBD1 (6 bases). The V gene lost 5 bases and the J gene lost 2 bases, with 15 bases spanning the gap. The germline V gene has CDR1 LGHNA and CDR2 YNFKEQ. The CDR3 loop spans 16 amino acids. CDR3 DNA: TGTGCCAGCAGCATCTACAGGGATTCGACTAATGAAAAACTGTTTTTT. Its protein is CASSIYRDSTNEKLFF.

This clonotype was observed at least ten times. The rearrangement links TRBV5-1 to TRBJ2-5; 11 nucleotides align to TRBD1. Germline V gene sequence: CDR1 SGHRS, CDR2 YFSETQ. Trimming removed 7 bases from V and 1 base from J; junction bases left unmatched: 3. The CDR3 extends over 14 amino acids. CDR3 bases: TGCGCCAGCCGTGGACAGGGGGCCCAAGAGACCCAGTACTTC. Its translation is CASRGQGAQETQYF.

This clonotype came up a few times. This chain uses TRBV7-3 with TRBJ2-3, with a weak D call TRBD2 (6 bases). The germline V gene encodes CDR1 SGHTA and CDR2 FQGTGA. The CDR3 is 16 residues long. V shed 5 bases and J shed 6 bases, with 21 bases lying between them. CDR3 DNA sequence: TGTGCCAGCAGCCCTAACCTCGGGACTCCCGGGGATACGCAGTATTTT. Its protein is CASSPNLGTPGDTQYF. Variable domain in full (rest from reference TRBV7-3 and TRBJ2-3): GAGVSQTPSNKVTEKGKYVELRCDPISGHTALYWYRQSLGQGPEFLIYFQGTGAADDSGLPNDRFFAVRPEGSVSTLKIQRTERGDSAVYLCASSPNLGTPGDTQYFGPGTRLTVL.

Only a few counts were recorded for this clonotype. The rearrangement links TRBV6-2 or TRBV6-3 to TRBJ1-1; D possibly corresponds to TRBD1 (5 bases). Between the trimmed V and J ends, which lost 11 bases and 1 base, there was a span of 14 bases. CDR3 length: 13 residues. From germline, CDR1 is MNHEY and CDR2 SVGEGT. CDR3 residues: CAGTTGTNTEAFF. CDR3 nucleotide sequence: TGTGCCGGCACAACAGGTACGAACACTGAAGCTTTCTTT.

This sequence joins TRBV12-3 or TRBV12-4 and TRBJ2-1, with D possibly matching TRBD2 (5 bases). The V end was cut by 3 bases, the J end by 10 bases, with 10 bases between. The CDR3 totals 12 residues. This CDR3 reads CASSFEGIEQFF. In DNA, the CDR3 is TGTGCCAGCAGTTTCGAGGGAATCGAGCAGTTCTTC.

This clonotype came up many times. V is TRBV4-2 and J is TRBJ2-3, with unresolved D. Germline V gives CDR1 LGHNA, CDR2 YNFKEQ. CDR3 length: 12 amino acids. V was cut by 0 bases and J by 5 bases, with 3 bases left in between. CDR3 bases: TGTGCCAGCAGCCAAGAGGTAGATACGCAGTATTTT. It encodes CASSQEVDTQYF.

This clonotype showed up many times. The genes are TRBV7-9 and TRBJ1-5; 7 bases are a match to TRBD1. Germline CDR1 reads SEHNR; CDR2 reads FQNEAQ (reference sequence). The V and J ends lost 5 bases and 5 bases, in that order; junction bases with no gene match: 6. The CDR3 runs to 14 residues. This chain's CDR3 is CASSPRDRDQPQHF. The CDR3 nucleotides are TGTGCCAGCAGCCCCAGAGACAGGGATCAGCCCCAGCATTTT. Looking up the rest from reference TRBV7-9 and TRBJ1-5 gives the full variable domain: DTGVSQNPRHKITKRGQNVTFRCDPISEHNRLYWYRQTLGQGPEFLTYFQNEAQLEKSRLLSDRFSAERPKGSFSTLEIQRTEQGDSAMYLCASSPRDRDQPQHFGDGTRLSIL.

This clonotype came up a few times. V is TRBV5-6 and J is TRBJ2-4; no firm D call. Germline assignment: CDR1 SGHDT and CDR2 YYEEEE. This CDR3 contains 14 residues. The ends were cut back, 4 bases at V and 6 bases at J, with 14 bases in the middle. CDR3 bases: TGTGCCAGCAGCCCGATGCGTTTAAGAAACATTCAGTACTTC. Translating it yields CASSPMRLRNIQYF.

CDR3 sequence: CASSFGIDASYNEQFF. The CDR3 nucleotides read TGTGCCAGCAGTTTCGGTATTGACGCATCCTACAATGAGCAGTTCTTC. The rearrangement joins TRBV12-3 or TRBV12-4 to TRBJ2-1; D remains ambiguous. Trimming stripped 3 bases from V and 1 base from J, with 13 bases between. The CDR3 is 16 residues long.

This clonotype was counted many times. The V call is TRBV7-8, the J call TRBJ1-2; no clear D. V was cut by 5 bases and J by 4 bases, with 11 bases left in between. CDR3 length equals 13 residues. Germline assignment: CDR1 SGHVS and CDR2 FQNEAQ. The CDR3 DNA is TGTGCCAGCAGCATTAGTCGTGGCTATGGCTACACCTTC. Amino acid sequence: CASSISRGYGYTF.

This clonotype was counted ten times or more. The chain links TRBV7-2 to TRBJ2-1; 9 bases agree with TRBD2. The CDR3 has 15 amino acids. The trim removed 3 bases at V and 6 bases at J, leaving 6 bases unmatched. Germline CDR1 SGHTA, CDR2 FQGNSA. The CDR3 loop is CASSFLLAGSNEQFF. CDR3 nucleotide sequence: TGTGCCAGCAGCTTTCTACTAGCGGGCAGCAATGAGCAGTTCTTC.

This clonotype was seen at least ten times. The chain combines TRBV28 with TRBJ1-2, with unresolved D. CDR3 length equals 15 residues. Germline V gene data show CDR1 as MDHEN and CDR2 as SYDVKM. V shed 7 bases and J shed 4 bases, with 19 bases lying between them. The CDR3 DNA sequence: TGTGCCAGCACTCCGGGTTCAGCAGCCTTCTATGGCTACACCTTC. This codes for CASTPGSAAFYGYTF.

This clonotype was counted a few times. The genes are TRBV5-6 and TRBJ2-7, with TRBD2 identical over 8 bases. Germline CDR1 SGHDT, CDR2 YYEEEE. The CDR3 contains 15 residues. The V gene end was trimmed by 4 bases and the J gene end by 0 bases; junction bases not matched to a gene: 6. CDR3 sequence (DNA): TGTGCCAGCAGCGATGTAGCGGGAAGCTCCTACGAGCAGTACGTC. Its protein product is CASSDVAGSSYEQYV.

The chain has TRBV5-5 and TRBJ2-7, with 7 bases that match TRBD1. The germline gives CDR1 SGHKS, CDR2 YYEKEE (reference sequence). This CDR3 spans 17 amino acids. J was trimmed by 0 bases and V by 0 bases; bases with no gene match: 9. CDR3 region: CASSLASGQLSSYEQYV. In DNA, the CDR3 is TGTGCCAGCAGCTTGGCCTCGGGACAGCTAAGCTCCTACGAGCAGTACGTC.

Only a few counts were recorded for this clonotype. This chain links TRBV11-2 with TRBJ2-1; no clear D. The V and J ends lost 1 base and 6 bases respectively, with 13 bases between them. The CDR3 consists of 15 residues. CDR1 and CDR2 from the germline V gene are SGHAT and FQNNGV. The DNA for the CDR3 is TGTGCCAGCAGCTTAGTAGCCTTAGGAGTCAATGAGCAGTTCTTC. It is translated as CASSLVALGVNEQFF.